These 32 T cell receptor beta chains came from one sample sequenced in a study of T cell responses to AZD1222 COVID-19 vaccine. The assay was immunoSEQ multiplex PCR, and TCRdb's table has in-frame clones only and misses some. The data show 85,000 to 90,000 clones, over 75% seen once. The material sequenced was peripheral blood, taken on day 0 of AZD1222 vaccination. The receptors shown here come from an adult in good health.

The CDR3 reads CASSLTGFREQFF. The CDR3 coding sequence is TGTGCCAGCAGCCTAACAGGGTTTCGTGAGCAGTTCTTC. This chain joins TRBV4-2 and TRBJ2-1; D perhaps matches TRBD1 (6 bases). Germline V CDR1 and CDR2: LGHNA, YNFKEQ. This CDR3 has 13 residues. Trimming left V 4 bases short and J 9 bases short, with 13 bases between.

The CDR3 bases are TGTGCCAGTAGTATAGACAGGAGCTCCTACAATGAGCAGTTCTTC. It specifies CASSIDRSSYNEQFF. The gene calls are TRBV19 and TRBJ2-1; D uncertain. This CDR3 comprises 15 residues. Trimming removed 0 bases at V and 0 bases at J, with 6 bases between. Germline CDR1 is LNHDA and CDR2 is SQIVND (reference sequence).

V and J are TRBV6-5 and TRBJ2-2; weak D call: TRBD1 (6 bases). The germline V gene has CDR1 MNHEY and CDR2 SVGAGI. CDR3 length: 15 amino acids. The V end was cut by 6 bases, the J end by 0 bases, with 11 bases between. This CDR3 reads CASRRDNANTGELFF. As DNA, the CDR3 is TGTGCCAGCAGACGGGACAACGCGAACACCGGGGAGCTGTTTTTT.

V is TRBV6-4 and J is TRBJ1-2; no clear D gene. V lost 8 bases to trimming and J lost 6 bases, with 16 bases between them. Germline CDR1 is MRHNA and CDR2 is SNTAGT. This CDR3 comprises 13 residues. CDR3 residues: CASPSKGPDGYTF. CDR3 bases: TGTGCCAGCCCTTCAAAGGGCCCGGATGGCTACACCTTC.

This chain uses TRBV7-9 with TRBJ1-1, with no clear D. The V end was cut by 5 bases, the J end by 1 base, with 5 bases between. Germline V gene lookup returns CDR1 SEHNR and CDR2 FQNEAQ (reference sequence). This CDR3 has 12 amino acids. DNA for the CDR3: TGTGCCAGCAGCCCCCGGAACACTGAAGCTTTCTTT. Translating gives CASSPRNTEAFF.

V and J are TRBV24-1 and TRBJ2-1; D is tentatively TRBD1 or TRBD2 (5 bases each). CDR1 is KGHDR and CDR2 is SFDVKD in the germline V gene. The CDR3 contains 14 residues. Trimming left V 9 bases short and J 4 bases short, with 15 bases between. Written as DNA, the CDR3 is TGTGCCACCGGGGGTGGGAGTCCTTACAATGAGCAGTTCTTC. This encodes CATGGGSPYNEQFF.

The chain combines TRBV3-1 (or the pseudogene TRBV3-2) with TRBJ2-2; D ambiguous. The CDR3 is 16 residues long. The germline V and J ends were trimmed by 1 base and 3 bases, with 12 bases remaining between them. Germline V gives CDR1 LGHDT, CDR2 YNNKEL (reference sequence). For the CDR3, the DNA is TGTGCCAGCAGCCAAGGAACCAGATATTACACCGGGGAGCTGTTTTTT. As protein: CASSQGTRYYTGELFF.

This chain uses TRBV3-1 (or the pseudogene TRBV3-2) with TRBJ2-7, with unresolved D. Germline V CDR1 and CDR2: LGHDT, YNNKEL (reference sequence). The V end was cut by 0 bases, the J end by 2 bases, with 5 bases between. The CDR3 is made up of 13 amino acids. The CDR3 sequence is CASSQDFPYEQYF. The CDR3 coding sequence is TGTGCCAGCAGCCAAGATTTCCCCTACGAGCAGTACTTC.

The rearrangement joins TRBV30 to TRBJ2-5; TRBD1 aligns across 8 bases. J gave up 4 bases and V 5 bases, and 9 bases lay outside the gene matches. The germline gives CDR1 GTSNPN, CDR2 SVGIG (reference sequence). The CDR3 covers 14 residues. The CDR3 DNA reads TGTGCCTGGGACACCGGGACAGGTGGAGAGACCCAGTACTTC. Its protein is CAWDTGTGGETQYF.

The V gene is TRBV10-2, the J gene TRBJ2-3, with 8 positions matching TRBD2. The CDR3 is made up of 15 amino acids. The V gene end was trimmed by 0 bases and the J gene end by 3 bases; junction bases not matched to a gene: 2. Germline CDR1 reads WSHSY; CDR2 reads SAAADI. The DNA of the CDR3 is TGCGCCAGCAGTGAGTCCTTAGCGGGAACAGATACGCAGTATTTT. This encodes CASSESLAGTDTQYF.

This clone has only one observation. The chain joins TRBV20-1 to TRBJ2-1; weak D call: TRBD1 (7 bases). The CDR3 consists of 14 residues. Between the trimmed V and J ends, which lost 3 bases and 6 bases, there was a span of 15 bases. Germline assignment: CDR1 DFQATT and CDR2 SNEGSKA (reference sequence). The CDR3 spells CSASRQGGGNEQFF. The CDR3 nucleotides are TGCAGTGCTAGTCGGCAGGGGGGAGGCAATGAGCAGTTCTTC.

This sequence joins TRBV28 and TRBJ1-4; a weak D match, TRBD1 (5 bases). Germline loops: CDR1 MDHEN, CDR2 SYDVKM. This CDR3 spans 13 amino acids. The germline V and J ends were trimmed by 4 bases and 8 bases, with 11 bases remaining between them. The DNA for the CDR3 is TGTGCCAGCAGTTCTACAGGTCCGGAAAAACTGTTTTTT. Encoded protein: CASSSTGPEKLFF.

This chain joins TRBV7-9 and TRBJ2-7, with TRBD2 matching 7 bases. The trim removed 1 base at V and 2 bases at J, leaving 5 bases unmatched. Germline V lookup: CDR1 SEHNR, CDR2 FQNEAQ (reference sequence). This CDR3 spans 15 amino acids. This CDR3 reads CASSLVGLETYEQYF. CDR3 nucleotide sequence: TGTGCCAGCAGCTTAGTAGGACTAGAAACCTACGAGCAGTACTTC.

This clone was observed a single time. V and J are TRBV3-1 (or the pseudogene TRBV3-2) and TRBJ1-4; TRBD1 might be the D (5 bases). The CDR3 sequence is 15 residues long. Between the trimmed V and J ends, which lost 4 bases and 2 bases, there was a span of 11 bases. Germline values: CDR1 LGHDT, CDR2 YNNKEL (reference sequence). The CDR3 sequence is CASSRGTFTNEKLFF. CDR3 nucleotide sequence: TGTGCCAGCAGCCGAGGGACTTTCACTAATGAAAAACTGTTTTTT.

The chain links TRBV6-1 to TRBJ2-3; 11 bases map to TRBD2. V gave up 1 base and J gave up 2 bases; unmatched junction bases: 8. Germline V gene data show CDR1 as MNHNS and CDR2 as SASEGT. There are 18 residues in the CDR3. CDR3: CASSEGGTSGLFTDTQYF. Written as DNA, the CDR3 is TGTGCCAGCAGTGAAGGCGGGACTAGCGGACTATTCACAGATACGCAGTATTTT.

The chain combines TRBV15 with TRBJ1-2; D possibly corresponds to TRBD1 (6 bases). Germline V gene data show CDR1 as LNHNV and CDR2 as YYDKDF (reference sequence). This CDR3 is 15 amino acids long. With 4 bases removed from V and 1 base from J, the gap between germline ends came to 13 bases. The CDR3 sequence is CATSIGQPGNYGYTF. CDR3 DNA: TGTGCCACCAGCATTGGACAGCCCGGTAACTATGGCTACACCTTC.

This sequence joins TRBV10-3 and TRBJ2-3; perhaps TRBD1 as D (6 bases). With 0 bases removed from V and 4 bases from J, the gap between germline ends came to 8 bases. The CDR3 totals 14 residues. Germline V CDR1 and CDR2: ENHRY, SYGVKD. CDR3 DNA sequence: TGTGCCATCAGTGAGTCAACAGGGCCAGATACGCAGTATTTT. It yields the protein CAISESTGPDTQYF.

This clone was seen a single time. The rearrangement joins TRBV18 to TRBJ2-1, with 7 bases fitting TRBD2. V trimming: 4 bases; J trimming: 5 bases; junction bases outside the gene matches: 11. The germline V gene encodes CDR1 KGHSH and CDR2 LQKENI. CDR3 length: 16 residues. The CDR3 DNA reads TGTGCCAGCTCACAGTGGACTAGGCGGGGCGACAATGAGCAGTTCTTC. Its translation is CASSQWTRRGDNEQFF.

V usage is TRBV2 and J usage is TRBJ1-2; D gene uncertain. Germline V gene data show CDR1 as SNHLY and CDR2 as FYNNEI. Trimming shortened V by 3 bases and J by 4 bases, and 9 bases separated the two germline ends. This CDR3 region has 13 residues. CDR3: CASSEETAYGYTF. The CDR3 nucleotides are TGTGCCAGCAGTGAGGAAACAGCCTATGGCTACACCTTC.

This chain joins TRBV27 and TRBJ2-7, with a weak D call TRBD2 (5 bases). CDR1 MNHEY and CDR2 SMNVEV come from the germline V gene (reference sequence). CDR3 length: 16 amino acids. Trimming took 5 bases from V and 2 from J, leaving 19 bases between them. CDR3 protein: CASSPAGRIRPYEQYF. In nucleotides, the CDR3 is TGTGCCAGCAGTCCTGCGGGTAGAATCAGGCCCTACGAGCAGTACTTC.

The J gene is TRBJ2-7, the V gene TRBV7-2, with a tentative D call TRBD2 (6 bases). The V and J ends lost 1 base and 2 bases respectively, with 18 bases between them. The germline CDR1 and CDR2 sequences are SGHTA and FQGNSA. CDR3 length: 17 amino acids. The DNA for the CDR3 is TGTGCCAGCAGCTTAGGAGGAAACGCCCAGCGGGCCTACGAGCAGTACTTC. Protein: CASSLGGNAQRAYEQYF. Looking up the rest from reference TRBV7-2 and TRBJ2-7 gives the full variable domain: GAGVSQSPSNKVTEKGKDVELRCDPISGHTALYWYRQSLGQGLEFLIYFQGNSAPDKSGLPSDRFSAERTGGSVSTLTIQRTQQEDSAVYLCASSLGGNAQRAYEQYFGPGTRLTVT.

The chain joins TRBV9 to TRBJ2-2; D is unresolved. Trimming shortened V by 2 bases and J by 3 bases, and 17 bases separated the two germline ends. This CDR3 contains 17 residues. CDR1 and CDR2 from the germline V gene are SGDLS and YYNGEE. This chain's CDR3 is CASSVFAELTHTGELFF. The CDR3 bases are TGTGCCAGCAGCGTGTTTGCGGAACTGACCCACACCGGGGAGCTGTTTTTT.

This clone has a handful of counts. The chain uses TRBV28 and TRBJ1-1, with a possible D match to TRBD1 (5 bases). This CDR3 is 13 amino acids long. V lost 6 bases, J lost 1 base, and 9 bases lay in between. The germline CDR1 and CDR2 sequences are MDHEN and SYDVKM. CDR3 DNA sequence: TGTGCCAGCAGCTGGGGCCCGAACACTGAAGCTTTCTTT. Translation gives CASSWGPNTEAFF.

V usage is TRBV6-6 and J usage is TRBJ2-7; 7 bases match TRBD1. The trim removed 6 bases at V and 2 bases at J, leaving 4 bases unmatched. Germline-derived CDR1 and CDR2 are MNHNY and SVGAGI (reference sequence). The CDR3 has 13 amino acids. CDR3 in DNA: TGTGCCAGCAGGGGACAGTCCGCCTACGAGCAGTACTTC. Translation: CASRGQSAYEQYF.

The CDR3 loop reads CASRWVPSETQYF. The CDR3 DNA follows: TGTGCCAGCAGATGGGTCCCCTCGGAGACCCAGTACTTC. This chain connects TRBV13 to TRBJ2-5; D is unclear. Germline CDR1 and CDR2: PRHDT and FYEKMQ (reference sequence). The V and J ends lost 6 bases and 5 bases respectively, with 13 bases between them. The CDR3 is 13 amino acids.

V and J are TRBV4-1 and TRBJ2-3, with 7 bases that match TRBD2. The trim removed 0 bases at V and 3 bases at J, leaving 9 bases unmatched. CDR1 and CDR2 (germline): MGHRA, YSYEKL. The CDR3 has 17 residues. The CDR3 loop reads CASSQESGGIRTDTQYF. The DNA of the CDR3 is TGCGCCAGCAGCCAAGAATCGGGGGGTATTAGGACAGATACGCAGTATTTT.

This chain joins TRBV29-1 and TRBJ2-1, with D possibly being TRBD2 (6 bases). The V end lost 7 bases, the J end lost 7 bases, and 14 bases lay between the germline ends. The germline V gene has CDR1 SQVTM and CDR2 ANQGSEA. The CDR3 totals 12 residues. CDR3 DNA: TGCAGCGGTGCGGGGCTTTTGAATGAGCAGTTCTTC. Amino acids: CSGAGLLNEQFF.

This chain connects TRBV19 to TRBJ1-2, with unresolved D. This CDR3 has 14 amino acids. CDR1 is LNHDA and CDR2 is SQIVND in the germline V gene (reference sequence). V was clipped by 9 bases and J by 0 bases, with 14 bases between them. CDR3: CASSDGRANYGYTF. The CDR3 DNA sequence: TGTGCCAGCAGCGATGGGAGAGCTAACTATGGCTACACCTTC.

The CDR3 nucleotides are TGTGCCAGCAGTTTAAACTCAGGGACAGGGGCCCGCCATCAGCCCCAGCATTTT. This codes for CASSLNSGTGARHQPQHF. V usage is TRBV27 and J usage is TRBJ1-5; 10 nucleotides match TRBD1. The V and J ends lost 2 bases and 5 bases, in that order; junction bases with no gene match: 12. Germline values: CDR1 MNHEY, CDR2 SMNVEV (reference sequence). CDR3 length: 18 amino acids.

The V call is TRBV19, the J call TRBJ2-7, with D uncertain. The CDR3 extends over 13 amino acids. V shed 3 bases and J shed 1 base, with 7 bases lying between them. The V gene's germline CDR1 is LNHDA and CDR2 SQIVND (reference sequence). The CDR3 here is CASSIAASYEQYF. CDR3 nucleotide sequence: TGTGCCAGTAGTATCGCTGCATCCTACGAGCAGTACTTC.

This chain connects TRBV7-3 to TRBJ2-5, with TRBD1 matching 11 bases. CDR1 and CDR2 (germline): SGHTA, FQGTGA. Germline trimming cut 3 bases from V and 4 bases from J; bases unmatched to any gene: 7. This CDR3 is 16 amino acids long. CDR3 amino acids: CASSLGPGQGGETQYF. The CDR3 DNA reads as TGTGCCAGCAGCTTGGGGCCGGGACAGGGGGGAGAGACCCAGTACTTC.

The chain uses TRBV3-1 (or the pseudogene TRBV3-2) and TRBJ1-5; D is unresolved. Trimming removed 1 base from V and 4 bases from J, with 5 bases in between. CDR1 and CDR2 (germline): LGHDT, YNNKEL (reference sequence). The length of the CDR3 is 13 residues. CDR3 DNA sequence: TGTGCCAGCAGCCAAGGTCCTAATCAGCCCCAGCATTTT. As protein: CASSQGPNQPQHF.